This T cell receptor beta chain is drawn from a study of shared clonotypes between healthy human individuals. TCRdb's copy holds only in-frame clones and misses some; the assay was immunoSEQ multiplex PCR. Of roughly 2,300,000 clones in the sample, 85% to 95% were seen once. Points on this clone: The same CDR3 arises from other DNA sequences in this sample as well.

This CDR3 is 12 amino acids long. Per germline, CDR1 SGHTA and CDR2 FQGTGA. V lost 5 bases, J lost 8 bases, and 11 bases lay in between. This chain connects TRBV7-3 to TRBJ2-3; the D gene is possibly TRBD1 (6 bases). Sequencing was performed on naive CD4+ T cells from PBMCs. Subset meaning: CD45RA+ positively selected. The clonotype was recovered from a man between 18 and 35 years old in good health. Some clones in this sample may be carry-over from other donors' samples. CDR3 nucleotide sequence: TGTGCCAGCAGCCCCCCACAGGGTACGCAGTATTTT. Its protein product is CASSPPQGTQYF.